This is a list of T cell receptor beta chains from one sample in a study of T cells expressing NK-cell markers. TCRdb reanalyzed the 5' RACE reads and collapses them to one entry per CDR3 protein, without DNA. This sample's table reports 500,000 to 700,000 distinct CDR3 sequences. Specimen: blood T cells: a sorted CD56 or NKG2C T cell subset, CD4+ or CD8+ T cells, or bulk PBMC T cells (not recorded which). The receptors come from a man aged 18 to 30 in good health. Each CDR3 is given with its conserved first and last residue. Each record gives: V gene, J gene, CDR3 protein.

V: TRBV7-8; J: TRBJ2-3; CDR3: CASSFRRRSRTDTQYF
V: TRBV10-3; J: TRBJ2-3; CDR3: CATGRDPTDTQYF
V: TRBV3-1; J: TRBJ2-2; CDR3: CASSQALAGGSNTGELFF
V: TRBV7-8; J: TRBJ2-2; CDR3: CASSRENTGELFFF
V: TRBV14; J: TRBJ2-1; CDR3: CASSQEAGGPGNEQFF
V: TRBV12-3/TRBV12-4; J: TRBJ2-2; CDR3: CASSSGGELFF
V: TRBV7-9; J: TRBJ1-2; CDR3: CASSQVGGLPYGYTF
V: TRBV6-1; J: TRBJ1-2; CDR3: CASSRQGTSYGYTF
V: TRBV18; J: TRBJ2-1; CDR3: CASSPASGSTNEQFF
V: TRBV28; J: TRBJ2-3; CDR3: CASSEFSSTDTQYF
V: TRBV21-1; J: TRBJ1-5; CDR3: CASSKEGGGEPQHF
V: TRBV18; J: TRBJ2-1; CDR3: CASSPIGTSGFNEQFF
V: TRBV5-1; J: TRBJ1-4; CDR3: CASSLSRGNEKLFF
V: TRBV3-1; J: TRBJ2-1; CDR3: CASSQDLGVGSYNEQFF
V: TRBV5-1; J: TRBJ2-5; CDR3: CASSFDAQQETQYF
V: TRBV9; J: TRBJ2-2; CDR3: CASSAGTVALGGELFF
V: TRBV19; J: TRBJ1-3; CDR3: CASSRGGLTGNTIYF
V: TRBV9; J: TRBJ2-3; CDR3: CASSVGYDTQYF
V: TRBV27; J: TRBJ2-3; CDR3: CASSPYRVGAETDTQYF
V: TRBV5-1; J: TRBJ2-2; CDR3: CASSPSRWGLAGELFF
V: TRBV3-1; J: TRBJ2-1; CDR3: CASSRGAGAGVVEQFF
V: TRBV3-1; J: TRBJ2-1; CDR3: CASSQDTSANEQFF
V: TRBV20-1; J: TRBJ1-1; CDR3: CSARSGGAEGGTEAFF
V: TRBV2; J: TRBJ2-1; CDR3: CASGYSGTYNEQFF
V: TRBV7-6; J: TRBJ2-7; CDR3: CASAPGPPYEQYF
V: TRBV5-1; J: TRBJ2-5; CDR3: CASSLRLDSFKETQYF
V: TRBV7-9; J: TRBJ2-1; CDR3: CASGPRELRNEQFF
V: TRBV28; J: TRBJ2-7; CDR3: CASSWAGDGSEQYF
V: TRBV2; J: TRBJ2-1; CDR3: CASSGLAGEKQFF
V: TRBV11-2; J: TRBJ2-1; CDR3: CASSINPADSQFF
V: TRBV12-3/TRBV12-4; J: TRBJ2-3; CDR3: CASSLGQTLDTQYF
V: TRBV7-8; J: TRBJ2-1; CDR3: CASSLSAGATYNEQFF
V: TRBV7-6; J: TRBJ2-1; CDR3: CASSQSQFYNEQFF
V: TRBV2; J: TRBJ2-1; CDR3: CASSDPGLTHNEQFF
V: TRBV3-1; J: TRBJ2-1; CDR3: CASSQGARSGDSYNEQFF
V: TRBV10-3; J: TRBJ2-7; CDR3: CAISETYLVGTDRSYEQYF
V: TRBV12-3/TRBV12-4; J: TRBJ1-3; CDR3: CASSQSSGNTIYF
V: TRBV7-9; J: TRBJ2-1; CDR3: CASSSYSGTSSYNEQFF
V: TRBV20-1; J: TRBJ2-2; CDR3: CSARGEVGGELFF
V: TRBV6-1; J: TRBJ2-3; CDR3: CASSSWLAGGRGTDTQYF
V: TRBV24-1; J: TRBJ2-1; CDR3: CATSERQEPHVEFF
V: TRBV12-3/TRBV12-4; J: TRBJ1-2; CDR3: CASSLVLGAGGGYTF
V: TRBV30; J: TRBJ2-1; CDR3: CAWSLGVHNEQFF
V: TRBV5-5; J: TRBJ2-5; CDR3: CASSFGQIQETQYF
V: TRBV6-5; J: TRBJ2-3; CDR3: CASRGLATDTQYF
V: TRBV14; J: TRBJ2-1; CDR3: CASSQGLAGPNEQFF
V: TRBV10-2; J: TRBJ1-2; CDR3: CASRRRGGQDPSNYYGYTF